Listed below are T cell receptor beta chains from one sample, sequenced in a study of cytotoxic CD8 clonotypes in ibrutinib-treated CLL. Generated by immunoSEQ multiplex PCR, the TCRdb table keeps only in-frame clones and is missing some. The table has some 350,000 clones, 67% seen once. The specimen comprised PBMCs, sampled after 36 months of ibrutinib treatment. The receptors were sampled from a human donor with chronic lymphocytic leukemia. The CDR3 runs from the conserved cysteine through the conserved F or W. Fields, in order: CDR3 length, J gene, clone size, V gene, D gene, CDR3 protein, CDR3 DNA. A D gene is named only where the DNA matches it firmly. Some rows mark clone size as missing; the rest say once, few, many or name a class of expanded clone.

cdr3_length: 14; j_call: TRBJ2-7; clone_size: .; v_call: TRBV5-1; d_call: .; cdr3_aa: CASSFVRLGYEQYF; cdr3_nt: TGCGCCAGCAGCTTCGTCCGACTGGGGTACGAGCAGTACTTC
cdr3_length: 17; j_call: TRBJ2-1; clone_size: .; v_call: TRBV4-1; d_call: TRBD2; cdr3_aa: CASSPVRTSGGDHEQFF; cdr3_nt: TGCGCCAGCAGCCCAGTACGTACTAGCGGGGGGGACCATGAGCAGTTCTTC
cdr3_length: 14; j_call: TRBJ1-1; clone_size: .; v_call: TRBV9; d_call: TRBD1; cdr3_aa: CASSKGQGPTEAFF; cdr3_nt: TGTGCCAGTAGTAAAGGACAGGGGCCCACTGAAGCTTTCTTT
cdr3_length: 11; j_call: TRBJ2-2; clone_size: .; v_call: TRBV25-1; d_call: .; cdr3_aa: CASSDSWGRFF; cdr3_nt: TGTGCCAGCAGTGACAGCTGGGGGAGGTTTTTT
cdr3_length: 15; j_call: TRBJ2-7; clone_size: .; v_call: TRBV5-1; d_call: .; cdr3_aa: CASSPDSHLGYEQYF; cdr3_nt: TGCGCCAGCAGCCCCGACTCCCACCTGGGCTACGAGCAGTACTTC
cdr3_length: 17; j_call: TRBJ2-1; clone_size: .; v_call: TRBV4-1; d_call: .; cdr3_aa: CASSQDLVGRQYNEQFF; cdr3_nt: TGCGCCAGCAGCCAAGATCTCGTTGGTAGGCAGTACAATGAGCAGTTCTTC
cdr3_length: 13; j_call: TRBJ1-2; clone_size: .; v_call: TRBV18; d_call: .; cdr3_aa: CASSPSSNYGYTF; cdr3_nt: TGTGCCAGCTCACCAAGTAGTAACTATGGCTACACCTTC
cdr3_length: 19; j_call: TRBJ1-6; clone_size: .; v_call: TRBV15; d_call: TRBD1; cdr3_aa: CATSRYQTGSHSYNSPLHF; cdr3_nt: TGTGCCACCAGCAGATACCAGACAGGGAGTCACTCCTATAATTCACCCCTCCACTTT
cdr3_length: 17; j_call: TRBJ1-2; clone_size: .; v_call: TRBV2; d_call: .; cdr3_aa: CASTLYRTVGTNYGYTF; cdr3_nt: TGTGCCAGCACCCTCTACCGGACTGTGGGGACCAACTATGGCTACACCTTC
cdr3_length: 14; j_call: TRBJ2-7; clone_size: few; v_call: TRBV5-1; d_call: .; cdr3_aa: CASRGTTGTYEQYF; cdr3_nt: TGCGCCAGCAGGGGTACGACAGGAACCTACGAGCAGTACTTC
cdr3_length: 13; j_call: TRBJ1-6; clone_size: few; v_call: TRBV6-5; d_call: .; cdr3_aa: CASSFQTDDPLHF; cdr3_nt: TGTGCCAGCAGTTTCCAGACGGATGATCCCCTCCACTTT
cdr3_length: 16; j_call: TRBJ2-7; clone_size: .; v_call: TRBV9; d_call: .; cdr3_aa: CASSSGLTGTGYEQYF; cdr3_nt: TGTGCCAGCAGCTCCGGCTTAACAGGGACCGGCTACGAGCAGTACTTC
cdr3_length: 16; j_call: TRBJ2-6; clone_size: .; v_call: TRBV27; d_call: .; cdr3_aa: CASSLSGSSGANVLTF; cdr3_nt: TGTGCCAGCAGTTTATCGGGAAGCTCTGGGGCCAACGTCCTGACTTTC
cdr3_length: 16; j_call: TRBJ1-4; clone_size: .; v_call: TRBV29-1; d_call: .; cdr3_aa: CSVTGMGSLTNEKLFF; cdr3_nt: TGCAGCGTTACAGGAATGGGGTCATTAACTAATGAAAAACTGTTTTTT
cdr3_length: 15; j_call: TRBJ1-1; clone_size: .; v_call: TRBV2; d_call: .; cdr3_aa: CASSHRPQTNTEAFF; cdr3_nt: TGTGCCAGCAGCCACCGGCCGCAGACAAACACTGAAGCTTTCTTT
cdr3_length: 16; j_call: TRBJ2-3; clone_size: .; v_call: TRBV4-3; d_call: TRBD2; cdr3_aa: CASSQGQGGGTDTQYF; cdr3_nt: TGCGCCAGCAGCCAAGGCCAGGGAGGGGGCACAGATACGCAGTATTTT
cdr3_length: 13; j_call: TRBJ2-1; clone_size: .; v_call: TRBV5-4; d_call: TRBD1; cdr3_aa: CASSQGTDNEQFF; cdr3_nt: TGTGCCAGCAGCCAAGGGACAGACAATGAGCAGTTCTTC
cdr3_length: 12; j_call: TRBJ2-5; clone_size: .; v_call: TRBV11-2; d_call: .; cdr3_aa: CASSLLWETQYF; cdr3_nt: TGTGCCAGCAGCTTATTATGGGAGACCCAGTACTTC